The next 15 T cell receptor beta chains were all read from a single sample in a study of T cells in Graves' hyperthyroidism and ophthalmopathy. Amplification of TCR beta CDR3 regions was performed using RNA transcripts as template. During a first-round RT-PCR of the TCR CDR3, the HTBI primer set was used. A single record per CDR3 protein comes from TCRdb applying MiXCR to the multiplex PCR reads. The data hold about 640,000 distinct CDR3 sequences, with less than 25% observed a single time. Sequencing input: blood. Source of these receptors: a young man with Graves' ophthalmopathy.

A few counts support this clonotype. V and J are TRBV20-1 and TRBJ1-1; weak D call: TRBD1 (6 bases). Trimming stripped 5 bases from V and 0 bases from J, with 10 bases between. This CDR3 spans 13 amino acids. Germline CDR1 DFQATT, CDR2 SNEGSKA (reference sequence). The DNA of the CDR3 is TGCAGTGCTGAGTGGGACATGAACACTGAAGCTTTCTTT. Amino acids: CSAEWDMNTEAFF.

This clonotype was counted a few times. This chain joins TRBV11-2 and TRBJ1-2; D ambiguous. CDR3 length: 16 residues. Trimming removed 4 bases from V and 1 base from J, with 16 bases in between. CDR1 is SGHAT and CDR2 is FQNNGV in the germline V gene. This CDR3 reads CASSSRARSDNYGYTF. The CDR3 coding sequence is TGTGCCAGCAGCTCCCGAGCCAGGAGCGATAACTATGGCTACACCTTC.

This clonotype was seen ten or more times. V is TRBV11-2 and J is TRBJ1-3, with TRBD1 as a possible D gene (5 bases). The CDR3 length is 17 residues. CDR1 is SGHAT and CDR2 is FQNNGV in the germline V gene. The germline V and J ends were trimmed by 1 base and 0 bases, with 13 bases remaining between them. CDR3 in DNA: TGTGCCAGCAGCTTAGGCCGGGGGGTAAACTCTGGAAACACCATATATTTT. This gives the protein CASSLGRGVNSGNTIYF. Filled out from reference TRBV11-2 and TRBJ1-3, the complete variable domain reads EAGVAQSPRYKIIEKRQSVAFWCNPISGHATLYWYQQILGQGPKLLIQFQNNGVVDDSQLPKDRFSAERLKGVDSTLKIQPAKLEDSAVYLCASSLGRGVNSGNTIYFGEGSWLTVV.

The chain carries TRBV3-1 and TRBJ2-7; D is undetermined. Germline V gene data show CDR1 as LGHDT and CDR2 as YNNKEL (reference sequence). The CDR3 is 15 amino acids. V lost 5 bases, J lost 2 bases, and 16 bases lay in between. CDR3 loop: CASSNGLGPAYEQYF. In nucleotides, the CDR3 is TGTGCCAGCAGCAACGGGTTAGGTCCCGCCTACGAGCAGTACTTC.

The chain joins TRBV6-1 to TRBJ1-2; the match to TRBD1 covers 7 bases. CDR1 and CDR2 from the germline V gene are MNHNS and SASEGT. Trimming cost V 7 bases and J 8 bases; bases outside gene matches: 4. There are 11 residues in the CDR3. CDR3 sequence: CASIQGGGYTF. The CDR3 DNA reads TGTGCCAGCATTCAAGGGGGCGGCTACACCTTC.

This clonotype was observed many times. The chain couples TRBV28 to TRBJ2-7; 8 nucleotides line up with TRBD1. With V trimmed by 3 bases and J by 3 bases, 4 bases remained unmatched. Germline loops: CDR1 MDHEN, CDR2 SYDVKM. The CDR3 runs to 14 residues. CDR3 coding DNA: TGTGCCAGCAGTTTGACAGGGGAGGTCTACGAGCAGTACTTC. Translated: CASSLTGEVYEQYF.

This clonotype was picked up a small number of times. CDR3 amino acids: CASSLEAGGPQETQYF. In DNA form, the CDR3 reads TGCGCCAGCAGCTTGGAAGCGGGAGGTCCGCAAGAGACCCAGTACTTC. The J gene is TRBJ2-5, the V gene TRBV5-1; TRBD2 aligns across 9 bases. In germline, CDR1 is SGHRS, CDR2 YFSETQ. The CDR3 is 16 residues long. The junction had 5 bases not matched to a gene; V was cut back by 0 bases and J by 2 bases. Together with reference TRBV5-1 and TRBJ2-5, the CDR3 gives the full variable domain: KAGVTQTPRYLIKTRGQQVTLSCSPISGHRSVSWYQQTPGQGLQFLFEYFSETQRNKGNFPGRFSGRQFSNSRSEMNVSTLELGDSALYLCASSLEAGGPQETQYFGPGTRLLVL.

As regards this clonotype: This may be a read error: a much more frequent sequence differs by one nucleotide. V gene TRBV7-2 combines with J gene TRBJ2-5, with 10 bases aligning to TRBD2. Per germline, CDR1 SGHTA and CDR2 FQGNSA. There are 13 residues in the CDR3. CDR3 in DNA: TGTGCCTGCAGCTGGACTAGCGGAGAGACCCAGTACTTC. Translated: CACSWTSGETQYF.

This chain uses TRBV20-1 with TRBJ2-5; D remains ambiguous. CDR3 length: 10 residues. Looked up from germline, CDR1 is DFQATT and CDR2 is SNEGSKA (reference sequence). V shed 5 bases and J shed 5 bases, with 6 bases lying between them. CDR3 DNA: TGCAGTGCTGAACCGGAGACCCAGTACTTC. The encoded protein is CSAEPETQYF.

This chain uses TRBV4-3 with TRBJ2-1; 13 bases map to TRBD2. V lost 4 bases and J lost 7; bases outside the gene matches: 7. The CDR3 loop spans 16 amino acids. The germline gives CDR1 LGHNA, CDR2 YSLEER. The CDR3 loop reads CASSRTGTSGKNEQFF. CDR3 sequence (DNA): TGCGCCAGCAGCCGCACCGGGACTAGCGGGAAGAATGAGCAGTTCTTC.

Turning to this clonotype: A much larger clone differs by one base, so this may be a read error. The rearrangement uses TRBV28 and TRBJ1-1; D is uncertain. The germline V gene encodes CDR1 MDHEN and CDR2 SYDVKM. Trimming shortened V by 3 bases and J by 7 bases, and 15 bases separated the two germline ends. This CDR3 is 14 amino acids long. CDR3 in amino acids: CASSFSEEGIEAFF. The CDR3, as DNA: TGTGCCAGCAGTTTCTCAGAGGAAGGCATTGAAGCTTTCTTT.

The CDR3 DNA sequence: TGTGCCAGCAGCTTAGCCGGCATTCAGTCCTACGAGCAGTACTTC. Amino acid sequence: CASSLAGIQSYEQYF. J is TRBJ2-7 and V is TRBV11-2; no clear D gene. Germline-derived CDR1 and CDR2 are SGHAT and FQNNGV. Trimming removed 1 base from V and 1 base from J, with 11 bases in between. The CDR3 consists of 15 residues.

V and J are TRBV19 and TRBJ2-1; no clear D. This CDR3 contains 11 residues. V dropped 3 bases and J dropped 7 bases, with 4 bases sitting between them. Germline V gene sequence: CDR1 LNHDA, CDR2 SQIVND (reference sequence). CDR3 DNA sequence: TGTGCCAGTAGTATTGGGAATGAGCAGTTCTTC. Its protein product is CASSIGNEQFF.

The chain uses TRBV4-3 and TRBJ1-2; no clear D gene. Trimming took off 0 bases at V and 4 bases at J, with 15 bases between the two ends. There are 16 residues in the CDR3. CDR1 and CDR2 from the germline V gene are LGHNA and YSLEER. CDR3: CASSQDKLEVGYGYTF. CDR3 bases: TGCGCCAGCAGCCAAGATAAGCTCGAGGTTGGCTATGGCTACACCTTC.

This chain connects TRBV6-1 to TRBJ1-1, with a possible D match to TRBD1 (5 bases). CDR3 length: 13 residues. Germline V gene data show CDR1 as MNHNS and CDR2 as SASEGT. Trimming removed 10 bases at V and 5 bases at J, with 17 bases between. CDR3: CATKGVGGTEAFF. DNA of the CDR3: TGTGCCACCAAAGGGGTAGGAGGAACTGAAGCTTTCTTT.